These 27 T cell receptor beta chains came from one sample sequenced in a study of long-term antiretroviral therapy in people with HIV. immunoSEQ v3.0 was run at survey level. Here immunoSEQ multiplex PCR was the method, and the copy in TCRdb shows in-frame clones only, minus some. The profile shows approximately 15,000 clones, 70% to 90% of them singletons. Sequencing used unsorted PBMCs, obtained 6.2 years after starting antiretroviral therapy. Receptors originate from a man aged 35-49 years with HIV.

The V gene is TRBV4-3, the J gene TRBJ2-2, with unresolved D. CDR1 is LGHNA and CDR2 is YSLEER in the germline V gene. V lost 2 bases and J 7 bases, leaving 11 bases between the germline ends. The CDR3 covers 14 residues. As DNA, the CDR3 is TGCGCCAGCAGCCAAACCCGGTTGGGCGGGGAGCTGTTTTTT. Its protein product is CASSQTRLGGELFF.

The V and J genes are TRBV19 and TRBJ2-3; the D is unclear. Trimming removed 3 bases at V and 0 bases at J, with 13 bases between. CDR3 size: 16 residues. Germline lookup yields CDR1 LNHDA and CDR2 SQIVND (reference sequence). DNA for the CDR3: TGTGCCAGTAGTATTCCACTTAGCCCTAGCACAGATACGCAGTATTTT. It is translated as CASSIPLSPSTDTQYF.

The V and J genes are TRBV15 and TRBJ2-7; D gene uncertain. Trimming took 9 bases from V and 0 from J, leaving 15 bases between them. The CDR3 length is 14 residues. The germline V gene encodes CDR1 LNHNV and CDR2 YYDKDF (reference sequence). The chain's CDR3 is CATSSRLSSYEQYF. The CDR3 nucleotides are TGTGCCACTTCGTCAAGGTTAAGCTCCTACGAGCAGTACTTC.

CDR3: CASTMNLGMTDTQYF. The CDR3 nucleotides are TGTGCCAGCACGATGAATTTGGGGATGACAGATACGCAGTATTTT. The chain joins TRBV11-2 to TRBJ2-3; D gene uncertain. CDR3 length equals 15 residues. CDR1 is SGHAT and CDR2 is FQNNGV in the germline V gene. The V end lost 7 bases, the J end lost 3 bases, and 17 bases lay between the germline ends. The variable domain in full, with the rest retrieved from reference TRBV11-2 and TRBJ2-3, is EAGVAQSPRYKIIEKRQSVAFWCNPISGHATLYWYQQILGQGPKLLIQFQNNGVVDDSQLPKDRFSAERLKGVDSTLKIQPAKLEDSAVYLCASTMNLGMTDTQYFGPGTRLTVL.

V gene TRBV30 combines with J gene TRBJ1-1, with no clear D. V shed 7 bases and J shed 11 bases, with 17 bases lying between them. Germline V gene sequence: CDR1 GTSNPN, CDR2 SVGIG (reference sequence). The CDR3 runs to 11 residues. CDR3 nucleotides: TGTGCCTCGCAGACCTCACGCGAGGCTTTCTTT. Translated: CASQTSREAFF.

This sequence joins TRBV4-1 and TRBJ1-2; D gene unclear. Germline CDR1 MGHRA, CDR2 YSYEKL. The V end was cut by 2 bases, the J end by 8 bases, with 9 bases between. The CDR3 loop spans 12 amino acids. This chain's CDR3 is CASSQQQWGYTF. The CDR3, as DNA: TGCGCCAGCAGCCAACAACAATGGGGCTACACCTTC.

Notes on this clone: This CDR3 is also generated by other DNA sequences in the sample. The V gene is TRBV19, the J gene TRBJ1-5; no clear D. V was cut by 2 bases and J by 2 bases, with 7 bases left in between. This CDR3 comprises 14 residues. Germline V gene lookup returns CDR1 LNHDA and CDR2 SQIVND (reference sequence). CDR3 region: CASSIKWGNQPQHF. For the CDR3, the DNA is TGTGCCAGTAGTATAAAGTGGGGCAATCAGCCCCAGCATTTT.

This clone has only one observation. The chain links TRBV19 to TRBJ2-3; tentative D call: TRBD2 (5 bases). Deletions cut 9 bases from V and 1 base from J, with 14 bases between. CDR1 and CDR2 from the germline V gene are LNHDA and SQIVND (reference sequence). This CDR3 region has 14 residues. For the CDR3, the DNA is TGTGCCAGCTTAGGAAATAGCGGCACAGATACGCAGTATTTT. As protein: CASLGNSGTDTQYF.

The rearrangement links TRBV9 to TRBJ2-2, with D perhaps TRBD1 or TRBD2 (6 bases each). The germline gives CDR1 SGDLS, CDR2 YYNGEE. This CDR3 has 16 residues. V lost 0 bases and J lost 2, with 11 bases in between. The CDR3 sequence is CASSVVPGGNTGELFF. CDR3 coding DNA: TGTGCCAGCAGCGTAGTACCCGGGGGCAACACCGGGGAGCTGTTTTTT.

For this clone: One end of the junction does not line up with germline, which may come from a read error. The CDR3 reads CASSQDIGQNGELFF. Written as DNA, the CDR3 is TGCGCCAGCAGTCAAGATATAGGACAGAACGGGGAGCTGTTTTTT. The gene calls are TRBV4-3 and TRBJ2-2; a possible D gene is TRBD1 (6 bases). CDR1 LGHNA and CDR2 YSLEER come from the germline V gene. The CDR3 loop spans 15 amino acids.

CDR3 sequence reads: CASSYRSGSPLWEQYF. In DNA, the CDR3 is TGTGCCAGCAGTTACAGGAGCGGGAGCCCCTTATGGGAGCAGTACTTC. This rearrangement joins TRBV6-5 to TRBJ2-7; 8 nucleotides match TRBD2. The CDR3 length is 16 residues. The J segment lost 7 bases and the V segment lost 2 bases, leaving 13 bases of the junction unmatched. Germline CDR1 and CDR2: MNHEY and SVGAGI.

V is TRBV29-1 and J is TRBJ2-4; no firm D call. V was cut by 4 bases and J by 6 bases, with 10 bases left in between. The CDR3 contains 12 residues. Looked up from germline, CDR1 is SQVTM and CDR2 is ANQGSEA. The CDR3 DNA is TGCAGCGTTGTCGAGGCGCGAAACATTCAGTACTTC. It encodes CSVVEARNIQYF.

The chain couples TRBV19 to TRBJ1-2; tentatively, D is TRBD1 (5 bases). Germline CDR1 LNHDA, CDR2 SQIVND (reference sequence). This CDR3 is built from 11 residues. Trimming removed 8 bases at V and 5 bases at J, with 9 bases between. The CDR3 spells CASGQNYGYTF. Written as DNA, the CDR3 is TGTGCCAGTGGACAAAATTATGGCTACACCTTC.

The J gene is TRBJ2-7, the V gene TRBV10-3, with 10 positions matching TRBD2. The CDR3 extends over 15 amino acids. Unmatched junction bases numbered 9, after V lost 6 bases and J lost 4 bases. The V gene's germline CDR1 is ENHRY and CDR2 SYGVKD. CDR3 loop: CAIRSSGSRGYEQYF. The CDR3, as DNA: TGTGCCATCAGATCTAGCGGGAGTAGGGGTTACGAGCAGTACTTC.

The J gene is TRBJ1-5, the V gene TRBV19, with D perhaps matching TRBD1 (6 bases). CDR3 length: 14 amino acids. V dropped 4 bases and J dropped 3 bases, with 10 bases sitting between them. Germline loops: CDR1 LNHDA, CDR2 SQIVND (reference sequence). Here the CDR3 reads CASSRQVYNQPQHF. DNA for the CDR3: TGTGCCAGTAGTAGACAGGTGTACAATCAGCCCCAGCATTTT.

V is TRBV7-8 and J is TRBJ2-5, with 10 bases aligning to TRBD2. The CDR3 loop spans 14 amino acids. V dropped 4 bases and J dropped 9; count of bases not matched to a gene: 8. Looked up from germline, CDR1 is SGHVS and CDR2 is FQNEAQ. CDR3: CASSSLAGVTAQYF. The CDR3 DNA is TGTGCCAGCAGCTCCCTAGCGGGAGTGACGGCCCAGTACTTC.

V and J are TRBV11-2 and TRBJ2-1; no clear D. The CDR3 has 14 residues. Germline values: CDR1 SGHAT, CDR2 FQNNGV. Trimming removed 2 bases from V and 6 bases from J, with 11 bases in between. The CDR3 here is CASSLTAPGNEQFF. CDR3 nucleotides: TGTGCCAGCAGCTTAACAGCCCCGGGCAATGAGCAGTTCTTC.

The rearrangement links TRBV2 to TRBJ2-6, with D tentatively TRBD1 or TRBD2 (5 bases each). The V and J ends lost 4 bases and 4 bases respectively, with 11 bases between them. Germline V gene lookup returns CDR1 SNHLY and CDR2 FYNNEI. The CDR3 contains 15 residues. The CDR3 coding sequence is TGTGCCAGCAGTGTATCCGGGGCCGGGGCCAACGTCCTGACTTTC. Translated: CASSVSGAGANVLTF. Supplemented by reference TRBV2 and TRBJ2-6, the full variable domain reads EPEVTQTPSHQVTQMGQEVILRCVPISNHLYFYWYRQILGQKVEFLVSFYNNEISEKSEIFDDQFSVERPDGSNFTLKIRSTKLEDSAMYFCASSVSGAGANVLTFGAGSRLTVL.

This rearrangement joins TRBV28 to TRBJ1-2, with 12 bases identical to TRBD1. The CDR3 consists of 16 residues. The trim removed 4 bases at V and 8 bases at J, leaving 11 bases unmatched. Germline loops: CDR1 MDHEN, CDR2 SYDVKM. CDR3 sequence: CASSSGGTGGFRGYTF. The CDR3 nucleotides are TGTGCCAGCAGTTCAGGGGGGACAGGGGGCTTCAGAGGCTACACCTTC.

There are a few counts of this clone. This chain links TRBV5-4 with TRBJ2-3, with D maybe TRBD1 (6 bases). Germline lookup yields CDR1 SGHNT and CDR2 YYREEE (reference sequence). Between the trimmed V and J ends, which lost 0 bases and 3 bases, there was a span of 17 bases. The length of the CDR3 is 17 residues. As DNA, the CDR3 is TGTGCCAGCAGCTTGGACTACAGGGACACTCAGACAGATACGCAGTATTTT. This translates into CASSLDYRDTQTDTQYF.

The V and J genes are TRBV2 and TRBJ2-3, with D possibly matching TRBD1 (6 bases). V was shortened by 4 bases and J by 0 bases, with 17 bases between the two germline ends. The CDR3 has 17 residues. Germline lookup yields CDR1 SNHLY and CDR2 FYNNEI. The CDR3 region is CASSVADSARSTDTQYF. CDR3 bases: TGTGCCAGCAGTGTGGCGGACAGCGCCCGAAGCACAGATACGCAGTATTTT.

V gene TRBV27 combines with J gene TRBJ2-7, with TRBD2 identical over 10 bases. The CDR3 consists of 14 residues. Germline CDR1 MNHEY, CDR2 SMNVEV (reference sequence). V was clipped by 3 bases and J by 5 bases; unmatched bases: 4. The CDR3 sequence is CASSLGLAGDEQYF. The CDR3 nucleotides are TGTGCCAGCAGTTTGGGGCTAGCGGGAGACGAGCAGTACTTC.

V is TRBV28 and J is TRBJ1-2, with D tentatively TRBD1 (6 bases). V gave up 6 bases and J gave up 3 bases, with 14 bases separating them. The CDR3 totals 14 residues. Per the germline V gene, CDR1 is MDHEN and CDR2 is SYDVKM. CDR3 sequence (DNA): TGTGCCAGCAGGAAACAGGGTACCGACTATGGCTACACCTTC. Encoded protein: CASRKQGTDYGYTF.

This chain uses TRBV29-1 with TRBJ2-5, with D perhaps TRBD2 (6 bases). Germline values: CDR1 SQVTM, CDR2 ANQGSEA. The CDR3 sequence is 14 residues long. V was pared by 5 bases and J by 1 base, with 14 bases between. The CDR3 nucleotides are TGCAGCGTTTTCCGGGACTTCGCCCAAGAGACCCAGTACTTC. As protein: CSVFRDFAQETQYF. Together with reference TRBV29-1 and TRBJ2-5, the CDR3 gives the full variable domain: SAVISQKPSRDICQRGTSLTIQCQVDSQVTMMFWYRQQPGQSLTLIATANQGSEATYESGFVIDKFPISRPNLTFSTLTVSNMSPEDSSIYLCSVFRDFAQETQYFGPGTRLLVL.

The chain has TRBV7-8 and TRBJ1-2, with 8 bases that match TRBD1. CDR3 length: 14 residues. V lost 4 bases to trimming and J lost 5 bases; unmatched junction nucleotides: 6. Germline CDR1 is SGHVS and CDR2 is FQNEAQ. CDR3 loop: CASSSDRGKYGYTF. The CDR3 DNA reads as TGTGCCAGCAGCTCTGACAGGGGAAAATATGGCTACACCTTC.

Only one count was recorded for this clone. This sequence joins TRBV6-6 and TRBJ1-5; D ambiguous. Per the germline V gene, CDR1 is MNHNY and CDR2 is SVGAGI (reference sequence). This CDR3 is built from 15 residues. V lost 0 bases to trimming and J lost 4 bases, with 10 bases between them. CDR3 sequence (DNA): TGTGCCAGCAGTTACTCGTCGGGAGAAAATCAGCCCCAGCATTTT. This sequence encodes CASSYSSGENQPQHF.

The chain links TRBV5-1 to TRBJ1-5; D remains ambiguous. This CDR3 contains 15 residues. The germline V gene encodes CDR1 SGHRS and CDR2 YFSETQ. The V end was cut by 0 bases, the J end by 3 bases, with 10 bases between. CDR3 nucleotides: TGCGCCAGCAGCTTGGCCCACGGCCCCAATCAGCCCCAGCATTTT. Translation: CASSLAHGPNQPQHF. Together with reference TRBV5-1 and TRBJ1-5, the CDR3 gives the full variable domain: KAGVTQTPRYLIKTRGQQVTLSCSPISGHRSVSWYQQTPGQGLQFLFEYFSETQRNKGNFPGRFSGRQFSNSRSEMNVSTLELGDSALYLCASSLAHGPNQPQHFGDGTRLSIL.